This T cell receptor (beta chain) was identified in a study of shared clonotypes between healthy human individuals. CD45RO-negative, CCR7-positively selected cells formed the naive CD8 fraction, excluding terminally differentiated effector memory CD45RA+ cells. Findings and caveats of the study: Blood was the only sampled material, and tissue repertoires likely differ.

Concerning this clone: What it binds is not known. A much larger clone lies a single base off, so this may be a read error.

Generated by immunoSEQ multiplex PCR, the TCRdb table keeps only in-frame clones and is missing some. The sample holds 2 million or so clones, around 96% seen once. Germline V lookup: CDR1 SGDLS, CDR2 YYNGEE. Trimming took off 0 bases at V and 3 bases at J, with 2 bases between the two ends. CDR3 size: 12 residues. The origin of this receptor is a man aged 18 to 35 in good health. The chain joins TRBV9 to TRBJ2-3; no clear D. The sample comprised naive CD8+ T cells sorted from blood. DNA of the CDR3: TGTGCCAGCAGCGTAGAGACAGATACGCAGTATTTT. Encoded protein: CASSVETDTQYF.